This TCR beta chain was recovered during a study of PD-1 blockade in mismatch repair-deficient tumors (dated by TCRdb to 2017 to 2019). Broadly, across the study: Between September 2013 and late 2016, fewer than 90 consecutive patients with about 11 mismatch repair-deficient cancer types, all previously treated and progressing, were enrolled in the trial. Tumor-associated T cell clones in the peripheral blood of patients responding to PD-1 blockade were tracked using deep sequencing of TCR CDR3 regions.

Study-wide findings and limitations: Tumor-resident clones, often undetectable in blood before treatment, expanded rapidly after pembrolizumab and then contracted, generally before radiologic responses.

Trimming removed 9 bases from V and 3 bases from J, leaving 13 bases between the germline ends. According to the germline V gene (reference sequence), CDR1 reads LNHDA and CDR2 reads SQIVND. The CDR3 numbers 13 residues from cysteine through phenylalanine. Only the CDR3 DNA stays, 39 bases, in frame from base 1. Library preparation used the immunoSEQ multiplex PCR assay. TCRdb provides this immuneACCESS table in a form limited to in-frame rearrangements. Some clones are lacking; in checked studies, under half of them reflect an unresolved V gene, and why the rest are absent is not known. This sample comprises 90,000 to 120,000 clones, about four fifths of them detected only once. The ten top clones hold approximately 6.8% of the sample. For every enrolled patient, mismatch repair deficiency was confirmed by either polymerase chain reaction or immunohistochemistry. TCR sequencing was carried out for three patients who responded to pembrolizumab therapy. The phase II trial prospectively evaluated PD-1 blockade with pembrolizumab in advanced mismatch repair-deficient cancers, independent of tissue of origin. Serial peripheral blood T cell samples were collected before and at multiple times after starting PD-1 blockade. Blood sampling times were reported as weeks after the first pembrolizumab dose.

Notes on this clone: No cognate antigen has been identified for it. Base qualities are not provided; no much larger clone lies one nucleotide away.

The clonotype was recovered from an adult with mismatch repair-deficient cancer. This material consisted of peripheral blood, taken approximately 36 weeks after starting pembrolizumab. This chain joins TRBV19 to TRBJ2-3; no D segment can be confidently identified. The CDR3 region: CASGPSGTDTQYF. The nucleotides are TGTGCCAGCGGCCCCTCCGGAACAGATACGCAGTATTTT.